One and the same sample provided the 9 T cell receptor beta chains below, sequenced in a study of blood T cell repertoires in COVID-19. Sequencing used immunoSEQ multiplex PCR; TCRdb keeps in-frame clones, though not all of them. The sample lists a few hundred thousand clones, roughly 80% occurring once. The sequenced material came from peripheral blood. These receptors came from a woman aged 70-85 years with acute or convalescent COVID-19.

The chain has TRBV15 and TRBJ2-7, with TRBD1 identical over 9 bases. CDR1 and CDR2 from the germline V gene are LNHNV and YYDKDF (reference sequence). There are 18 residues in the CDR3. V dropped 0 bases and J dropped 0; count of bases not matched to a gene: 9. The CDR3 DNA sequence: TGTGCCACCAGCAGAGAGAGGGCCCGGGACAGGGCCTCCTACGAGCAGTACTTC. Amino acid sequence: CATSRERARDRASYEQYF.

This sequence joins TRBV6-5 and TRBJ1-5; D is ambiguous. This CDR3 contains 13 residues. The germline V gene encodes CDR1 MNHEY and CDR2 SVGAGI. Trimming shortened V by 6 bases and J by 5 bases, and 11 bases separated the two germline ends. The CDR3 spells CASRASRYQPQHF. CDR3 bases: TGTGCCAGCAGGGCATCAAGATATCAGCCCCAGCATTTT.

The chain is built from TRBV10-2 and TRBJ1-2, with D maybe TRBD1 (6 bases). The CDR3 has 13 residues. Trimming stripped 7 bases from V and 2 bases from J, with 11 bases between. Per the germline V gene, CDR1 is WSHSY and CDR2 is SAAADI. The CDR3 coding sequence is TGCGCCAGCATGTCAGGACAGAACTATGGCTACACCTTC. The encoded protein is CASMSGQNYGYTF.

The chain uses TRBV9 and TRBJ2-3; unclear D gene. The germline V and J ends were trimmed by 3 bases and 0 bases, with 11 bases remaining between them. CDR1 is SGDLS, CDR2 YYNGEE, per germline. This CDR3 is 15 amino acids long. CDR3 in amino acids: CASSAHRTSTDTQYF. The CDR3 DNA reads TGTGCCAGCAGCGCCCATCGTACTAGCACAGATACGCAGTATTTT.

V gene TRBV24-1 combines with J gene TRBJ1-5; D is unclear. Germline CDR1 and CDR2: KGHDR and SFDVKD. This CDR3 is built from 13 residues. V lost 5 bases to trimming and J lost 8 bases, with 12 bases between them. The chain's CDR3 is CATSGTGWEPQHF. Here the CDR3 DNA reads TGTGCCACCAGTGGCACGGGGTGGGAGCCCCAGCATTTT.

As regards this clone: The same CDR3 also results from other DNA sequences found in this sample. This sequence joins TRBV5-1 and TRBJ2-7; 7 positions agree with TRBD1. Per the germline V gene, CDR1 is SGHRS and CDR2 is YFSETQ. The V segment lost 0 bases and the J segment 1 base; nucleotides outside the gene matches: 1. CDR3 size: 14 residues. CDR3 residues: CASSLGQGSYEQYF. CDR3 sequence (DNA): TGCGCCAGCAGCTTGGGACAGGGTTCCTACGAGCAGTACTTC.

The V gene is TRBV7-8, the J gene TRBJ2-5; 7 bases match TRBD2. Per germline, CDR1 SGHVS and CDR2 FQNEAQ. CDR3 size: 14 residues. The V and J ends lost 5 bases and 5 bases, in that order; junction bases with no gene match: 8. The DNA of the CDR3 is TGTGCCAGCAGCCCCGGCGGGGGAGGGGAGACCCAGTACTTC. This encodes CASSPGGGGETQYF.

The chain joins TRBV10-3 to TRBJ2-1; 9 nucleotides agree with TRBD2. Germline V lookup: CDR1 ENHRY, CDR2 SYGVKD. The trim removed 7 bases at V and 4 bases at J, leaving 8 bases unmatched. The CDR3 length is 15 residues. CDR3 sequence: CAIKLGAGGYNEQFF. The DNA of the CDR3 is TGTGCCATCAAGCTCGGAGCGGGGGGTTACAATGAGCAGTTCTTC.

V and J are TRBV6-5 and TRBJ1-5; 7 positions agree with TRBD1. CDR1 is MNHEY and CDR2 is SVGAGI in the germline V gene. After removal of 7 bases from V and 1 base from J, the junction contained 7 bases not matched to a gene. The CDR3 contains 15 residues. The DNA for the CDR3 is TGTGCCAGCATCCTCACACAGGGGAGCAATCAGCCCCAGCATTTT. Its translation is CASILTQGSNQPQHF.